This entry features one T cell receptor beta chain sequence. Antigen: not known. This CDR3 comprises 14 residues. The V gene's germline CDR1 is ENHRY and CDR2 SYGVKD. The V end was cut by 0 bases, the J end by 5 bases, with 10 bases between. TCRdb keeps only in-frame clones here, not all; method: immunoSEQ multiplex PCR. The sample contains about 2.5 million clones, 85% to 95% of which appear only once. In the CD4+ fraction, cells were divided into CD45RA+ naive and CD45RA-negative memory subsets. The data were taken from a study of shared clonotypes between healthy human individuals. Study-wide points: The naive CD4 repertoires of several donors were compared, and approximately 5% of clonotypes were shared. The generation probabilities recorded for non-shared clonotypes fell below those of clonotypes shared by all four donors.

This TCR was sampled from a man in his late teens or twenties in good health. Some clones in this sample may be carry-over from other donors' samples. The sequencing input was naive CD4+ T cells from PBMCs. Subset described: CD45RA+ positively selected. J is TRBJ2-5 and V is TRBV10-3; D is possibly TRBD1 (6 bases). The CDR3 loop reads CAISESEQGETQYF. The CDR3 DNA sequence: TGTGCCATCAGTGAGTCGGAACAGGGCGAGACCCAGTACTTC.